The rows below give T cell receptor beta chains drawn from one sample of a study of blood T cells in healthy people across ages. In TCRdb, the 5' RACE reads were re-called with MiXCR into one record per CDR3 protein. This sample has about 600,000 distinct CDR3 sequences, with roughly 48% found just once. The specimen sequenced was blood. These receptor sequences come from an older man in good health. The conserved cysteine and the conserved F or W are not part of the CDR3 here. The order of the fields is J gene, D gene, V gene, CDR3 length, CDR3 protein. D genes are given only for firm matches.

TRBJ1-4	.	TRBV6-5	16	ASSYLTRGGGINEKLF
TRBJ2-3	TRBD1	TRBV3-1	14	ASSPRQGATTDTQY
TRBJ2-1	.	TRBV20-1	11	SVPRGSSNEQF
TRBJ2-5	.	TRBV15	10	ATSRVRETQY
TRBJ2-1	TRBD2	TRBV29-1	12	SAGTSGSYNEQF
TRBJ2-3	.	TRBV28	11	ASSPPESDTQY
TRBJ1-6	.	TRBV6-6	10	ASSSDSSPLH
TRBJ1-2	.	TRBV5-1	13	ASSSDSTVNYGYT
TRBJ2-5	.	TRBV27	12	ASSSWGAGETQY
TRBJ2-3	.	TRBV6-1	16	ASSPTALWKAGTDTQY
TRBJ1-1	.	TRBV29-1	12	SAASRGADTEAF
TRBJ2-7	TRBD1	TRBV2	11	ASRPQGLDEQY
TRBJ1-4	.	TRBV6-6	13	ASRNGAGKNEKLF
TRBJ1-2	TRBD1	TRBV5-1	14	ASSLDRDRATYGYT
TRBJ1-2	.	TRBV11-1	12	ASSARGRSVGYT
TRBJ1-4	.	TRBV7-2	10	ASSAQGEKLF
TRBJ2-1	.	TRBV30	12	AWSGAYLYNEQF
TRBJ2-5	.	TRBV20-1	11	SAPDSYQETQY
TRBJ2-6	TRBD2	TRBV20-1	17	SARDGTSGGTSGANVLT
TRBJ2-7	.	TRBV2	14	ASSGTRQLATYEQY
TRBJ1-2	.	TRBV2	12	ASTEVQSGYGYT
TRBJ2-3	.	TRBV6-1	16	ASSPPPFGTAVTDTQY
TRBJ2-5	.	TRBV6-5	12	ASSYVAGVETQY
TRBJ2-3	TRBD2	TRBV6-5	10	ATRRGADTQY
TRBJ2-7	.	TRBV7-2	15	ASSLAHRPRSAYEQY
TRBJ1-5	.	TRBV30	17	AWSPYSTVEGRNRQPQH
TRBJ2-3	TRBD1	TRBV9	12	ASSEQGARDTQY